This T cell receptor beta chain was profiled in a study of a mutant IDH1 vaccine in newly diagnosed glioma. The CDR3 has 13 residues. The V gene's germline CDR1 is SGHRS and CDR2 YFSETQ. Trimming took off 7 bases at V and 7 bases at J, with 17 bases between the two ends. The sample holds one count of this clone. Its antigen is currently unknown. The sample's time point: week 35, safety follow-up. What each vaccine dose contained was 300 ug of mutant IDH1 20-mer peptide, accompanied by topical imiquimod. The method was immunoSEQ multiplex PCR; TCRdb's version includes in-frame clones alone and lacks a portion of them. In the table there are approximately 60,000 clones, roughly 74% of which are singletons.

The sequence was collected from a man in his fifties or sixties with glioma. The gene calls are TRBV5-1 and TRBJ1-1, with D maybe TRBD1 (6 bases). Material: PBMCs, obtained from a glioma patient whose treatment included an IDH1 peptide vaccine. DNA for the CDR3: TGCGCCAGCGCTACGCCGGGGGCCGGTGAAGCTTTCTTT. This encodes CASATPGAGEAFF.